What follows are 32 T cell receptor beta chains derived from one specimen sequenced in a study of blood T cell repertoires in COVID-19. Only in-frame clones appear in the TCRdb table, and some are missing; sequencing was by immunoSEQ multiplex PCR. Of 200,000 to 250,000 clones in the sample, approximately 84% were seen once. Input material: peripheral blood. The origin of the receptors is an elderly man with acute or convalescent COVID-19.

Only one count was recorded for this clone. This chain links TRBV11-1 with TRBJ1-1, with D uncertain. The V gene lost 1 base and the J gene lost 1 base, with 10 bases spanning the gap. The germline V gene has CDR1 SGHAT and CDR2 FQDESV (reference sequence). The CDR3 is 15 residues long. CDR3 nucleotide sequence: TGTGCCAGCAGCTTAGGGCCCGTCACGAACACTGAAGCTTTCTTT. Encoded protein: CASSLGPVTNTEAFF.

The V gene is TRBV27, the J gene TRBJ1-1; D is undetermined. Germline CDR1 is MNHEY and CDR2 is SMNVEV (reference sequence). The CDR3 runs to 13 residues. V was clipped by 0 bases and J by 7 bases, with 9 bases between them. The CDR3: CASSLSPSFEAFF. The CDR3 region has the DNA TGTGCCAGCAGTTTATCTCCGAGCTTTGAAGCTTTCTTT.

V and J are TRBV6-5 and TRBJ2-7; the match to TRBD1 covers 8 bases. This CDR3 region has 13 residues. The germline gives CDR1 MNHEY, CDR2 SVGAGI. The V gene end was trimmed by 9 bases and the J gene end by 3 bases; junction bases not matched to a gene: 7. The CDR3 loop reads CASTGTGHYEQYV. CDR3 DNA: TGTGCCAGTACCGGGACAGGACACTACGAGCAGTACGTC.

The V call is TRBV12-3 or TRBV12-4, the J call TRBJ2-3; D remains unclear. The V end lost 8 bases, the J end lost 0 bases, and 9 bases lay between the germline ends. The CDR3 is made up of 13 amino acids. CDR3 region: CASRRPSTDTQYF. CDR3 nucleotide sequence: TGTGCCAGCCGGCGGCCTAGCACAGATACGCAGTATTTT.

The J gene is TRBJ1-6, the V gene TRBV3-1 (or the pseudogene TRBV3-2), with 7 bases lining up with TRBD1. The CDR3 length is 17 residues. Trimming removed 5 bases from V and 0 bases from J; junction bases left unmatched: 7. The germline CDR1 and CDR2 sequences are LGHDT and YNNKEL (reference sequence). The CDR3 sequence: CASSLRTGSSYNSPLHF. Here the CDR3 DNA reads TGTGCCAGCAGCTTGCGGACAGGCAGCTCCTATAATTCACCCCTCCACTTT.

The rearrangement joins TRBV7-2 to TRBJ2-2; perhaps TRBD2 as D (6 bases). The length of the CDR3 is 15 residues. The V gene lost 4 bases and the J gene lost 5 bases, with 14 bases spanning the gap. Looked up from germline, CDR1 is SGHTA and CDR2 is FQGNSA. The CDR3 coding sequence is TGTGCCAGCAGCTGGGTGTCGGGGGTGACCGGGGAGCTGTTTTTT. Its protein product is CASSWVSGVTGELFF. Variable domain in full (rest from reference TRBV7-2 and TRBJ2-2): GAGVSQSPSNKVTEKGKDVELRCDPISGHTALYWYRQSLGQGLEFLIYFQGNSAPDKSGLPSDRFSAERTGGSVSTLTIQRTQQEDSAVYLCASSWVSGVTGELFFGEGSRLTVL.

The genes are TRBV6-6 and TRBJ2-5; 12 bases agree with TRBD2. The CDR3 is 16 residues long. Per the germline V gene, CDR1 is MNHNY and CDR2 is SVGAGI (reference sequence). V lost 6 bases and J lost 4; bases outside the gene matches: 9. The CDR3 region has the DNA TGTGCCAGCAGGGCCGGACTAGCGGGAATCAGAGAGACCCAGTACTTC. Its protein is CASRAGLAGIRETQYF.

This clone was seen once. The rearrangement joins TRBV6-5 to TRBJ1-1; tentative D call: TRBD1 (6 bases). The germline V and J ends were trimmed by 0 bases and 5 bases, with 13 bases remaining between them. The CDR3 runs to 15 residues. Germline lookup yields CDR1 MNHEY and CDR2 SVGAGI. The CDR3 nucleotides read TGTGCCAGCAGTTACTCTCCAACAGGGCTGACTGAAGCTTTCTTT. Protein product: CASSYSPTGLTEAFF.

V usage is TRBV4-1 and J usage is TRBJ2-1; D is perhaps TRBD2 (5 bases). This CDR3 region has 13 residues. Germline V gene sequence: CDR1 MGHRA, CDR2 YSYEKL. V shed 2 bases and J shed 8 bases, with 10 bases lying between them. The CDR3 nucleotides are TGCGCCAGCAGCCAAACGGGGTCCTATGAGCAGTTCTTC. This translates into CASSQTGSYEQFF.

CDR3 in amino acids: CATAGQMNYGYTF. The CDR3, as DNA: TGTGCCACCGCAGGACAGATGAACTATGGCTACACCTTC. The chain uses TRBV10-3 and TRBJ1-2; D might be TRBD1 (6 bases). CDR1 and CDR2 from the germline V gene are ENHRY and SYGVKD. The V gene lost 10 bases and the J gene lost 2 bases, with 14 bases spanning the gap. The CDR3 is 13 amino acids.

The chain couples TRBV6-2 or TRBV6-3 to TRBJ2-7; TRBD2 aligns across 7 bases. Germline V CDR1 and CDR2: MNHEY, SVGEGT. This CDR3 comprises 12 residues. The trim removed 6 bases at V and 6 bases at J, leaving 5 bases unmatched. This CDR3 reads CASSVTSREQYV. In DNA, the CDR3 is TGTGCCAGCAGCGTGACTAGCCGCGAGCAGTACGTC.

This chain uses TRBV6-5 with TRBJ2-3; TRBD2 might be the D (6 bases). Trimming left V 2 bases short and J 6 bases short, with 12 bases between. Germline V gene lookup returns CDR1 MNHEY and CDR2 SVGAGI. The CDR3 extends over 14 amino acids. CDR3 bases: TGTGCCAGCAGTTACGATTGGAGGGCGGATACGCAGTATTTT. It is translated as CASSYDWRADTQYF.

This chain joins TRBV27 and TRBJ1-2, with D maybe TRBD1 (6 bases). Trimming took 6 bases from V and 4 from J, leaving 15 bases between them. The CDR3 loop spans 14 amino acids. Germline lookup yields CDR1 MNHEY and CDR2 SMNVEV (reference sequence). The CDR3 DNA reads as TGTGCCAGCAGCACCCCGGGACAACCCTATGGCTACACCTTC. Its protein is CASSTPGQPYGYTF.

The chain is built from TRBV6-2 or TRBV6-3 and TRBJ2-1, with 10 bases that match TRBD1. The CDR3 contains 18 residues. CDR1 is MNHEY, CDR2 SVGEGT, per germline. V shed 6 bases, J shed 5 bases, and the junction held 16 bases outside the gene matches. The CDR3 DNA follows: TGTGCCAGCAGCTCCGGGACAGGGGCATTATGGGGGGACAATGAGCAGTTCTTC. Translation gives CASSSGTGALWGDNEQFF.

In its sample, this clone was seen once. The chain joins TRBV5-8 to TRBJ2-5; TRBD2 aligns across 8 bases. CDR3 size: 15 residues. After removal of 5 bases from V and 4 bases from J, the junction contained 10 bases not matched to a gene. In germline, CDR1 is SGHTS, CDR2 YDEGEE. The CDR3: CASRSGLEVAETQYF. CDR3 nucleotide sequence: TGTGCCAGCAGGTCGGGACTAGAAGTCGCAGAGACCCAGTACTTC.

This rearrangement joins TRBV4-2 to TRBJ2-7, with 7 nucleotides matching TRBD2. The CDR3 is 16 residues long. Trimming removed 3 bases from V and 1 base from J; junction bases left unmatched: 9. In germline, CDR1 is LGHNA, CDR2 YNFKEQ. The CDR3 nucleotides read TGTGCCAGCAGCCAGAGATTGGCGGGAGAGTCCTACGAGCAGTACTTC. Translated, it gives CASSQRLAGESYEQYF.

This chain uses TRBV4-2 with TRBJ2-3; D is unresolved. Germline V lookup: CDR1 LGHNA, CDR2 YNFKEQ. The CDR3 runs to 17 residues. Trimming removed 0 bases at V and 3 bases at J, with 16 bases between. The CDR3 here is CASSQDPGPSGTDTQYF. The CDR3 coding sequence is TGTGCCAGCAGCCAAGATCCTGGGCCCTCTGGGACAGATACGCAGTATTTT.

The J gene is TRBJ2-3, the V gene TRBV15, with D possibly TRBD2 on 6 matching bases. The V gene lost 4 bases and the J gene lost 8 bases, with 19 bases spanning the gap. This CDR3 has 15 amino acids. In germline, CDR1 is LNHNV, CDR2 YYDKDF (reference sequence). As DNA, the CDR3 is TGTGCCACCAGCAACCCACAGTCGGGAGTCGGTACGCAGTATTTT. It yields the protein CATSNPQSGVGTQYF. The variable domain in full, with the rest retrieved from reference TRBV15 and TRBJ2-3, is DAMVIQNPRYQVTQFGKPVTLSCSQTLNHNVMYWYQQKSSQAPKLLFHYYDKDFNNEADTPDNFQSRRPNTSFCFLDIRSPGLGDTAMYLCATSNPQSGVGTQYFGPGTRLTVL.

The gene calls are TRBV5-4 and TRBJ2-1, with 7 bases aligning to TRBD2. The junction had 11 bases not matched to a gene; V was cut back by 7 bases and J by 7 bases. This CDR3 is built from 14 residues. Germline values: CDR1 SGHNT, CDR2 YYREEE (reference sequence). The DNA for the CDR3 is TGTGCCAGCGGACCCCGGGACTATTCGAATGAGCAGTTCTTC. Translation: CASGPRDYSNEQFF.

The chain uses TRBV7-6 and TRBJ1-1; 8 bases map to TRBD1. The CDR3 has 14 amino acids. CDR1 SGHVS and CDR2 FNYEAQ come from the germline V gene. The trim removed 5 bases at V and 2 bases at J, leaving 4 bases unmatched. Here the CDR3 reads CASSAQGGNTEAFF. The DNA for the CDR3 is TGTGCCAGCAGCGCACAGGGGGGTAACACTGAAGCTTTCTTT.

The sample holds one count of this clone. The chain carries TRBV6-5 and TRBJ2-5, with D perhaps matching TRBD1 (5 bases). This CDR3 region has 15 residues. CDR1 and CDR2 from the germline V gene are MNHEY and SVGAGI. Trimming removed 2 bases at V and 3 bases at J, with 13 bases between. CDR3 DNA sequence: TGTGCCAGCAGTTACGGACGCAAGGGGAAAGAGACCCAGTACTTC. This translates into CASSYGRKGKETQYF.

This clone was recorded only once. The V call is TRBV6-6, the J call TRBJ1-2; 9 nucleotides line up with TRBD1. The CDR3 covers 14 residues. Germline V CDR1 and CDR2: MNHNY, SVGAGI (reference sequence). J gave up 6 bases and V 4 bases, and 6 bases lay outside the gene matches. DNA of the CDR3: TGTGCCAGCAGTTTCCTACAGGGGGCTGATGGCTACACCTTC. Protein sequence: CASSFLQGADGYTF.

This chain uses TRBV2 with TRBJ2-2; 9 bases agree with TRBD2. The CDR3 length is 16 residues. V gave up 3 bases and J gave up 4 bases; unmatched junction bases: 6. Germline V gene sequence: CDR1 SNHLY, CDR2 FYNNEI. CDR3 amino acids: CASSDPGLAVTGELFF. In DNA form, the CDR3 reads TGTGCCAGCAGTGATCCGGGACTAGCAGTCACCGGGGAGCTGTTTTTT.

V and J are TRBV9 and TRBJ1-2, with D unresolved. The CDR3 spans 12 residues. Trimming stripped 1 base from V and 8 bases from J, with 9 bases between. The germline CDR1 and CDR2 sequences are SGDLS and YYNGEE. CDR3 nucleotide sequence: TGTGCCAGCAGCGTAACAAGTAGCGGCTACACCTTC. Translated: CASSVTSSGYTF.

V usage is TRBV9 and J usage is TRBJ1-2; 9 bases align to TRBD1. There are 15 residues in the CDR3. V gave up 0 bases and J gave up 7 bases; unmatched junction bases: 7. In germline, CDR1 is SGDLS, CDR2 YYNGEE. As DNA, the CDR3 is TGTGCCAGCAGCGTAGGAACAGGGGGCGGTCGTGGCTACACCTTC. Protein sequence: CASSVGTGGGRGYTF.

This clone was seen once. This chain joins TRBV7-2 and TRBJ2-7; TRBD2 matches 7 bases. Germline CDR1 and CDR2: SGHTA and FQGNSA. The ends lost 5 bases at V and 0 bases at J; junction bases unmatched: 7. The CDR3 spans 15 residues. As DNA, the CDR3 is TGTGCCAGCAGCACGACTAGCAGGAGCTCCTACGAGCAGTACTTC. Its protein is CASSTTSRSSYEQYF.

The chain is built from TRBV7-8 and TRBJ2-3; 8 bases match TRBD2. Germline V gene data show CDR1 as SGHVS and CDR2 as FQNEAQ. V lost 4 bases and J lost 7; bases outside the gene matches: 10. The length of the CDR3 is 15 residues. The CDR3: CASSSPGTSLYTQYF. Here the CDR3 DNA reads TGTGCCAGCAGCTCCCCCGGGACTAGTTTGTATACGCAGTATTTT.

This chain links TRBV2 with TRBJ2-7; 9 positions match TRBD1. V was clipped by 5 bases and J by 4 bases; unmatched bases: 12. CDR3 length: 16 amino acids. CDR1 and CDR2 (germline): SNHLY, FYNNEI. CDR3: CASSTPGQGKGYEQYF. The CDR3 DNA reads TGTGCCAGCAGTACCCCGGGACAGGGAAAAGGTTACGAGCAGTACTTC.

V is TRBV12-3 or TRBV12-4 and J is TRBJ1-1; D is ambiguous. This CDR3 comprises 12 residues. Between the trimmed V and J ends, which lost 5 bases and 0 bases, there was a span of 4 bases. The CDR3 spells CASSRMNTEAFF. CDR3 DNA: TGTGCCAGCAGTCGTATGAACACTGAAGCTTTCTTT.

This clone appeared a single time. This chain uses TRBV14 with TRBJ2-1; D is ambiguous. The germline gives CDR1 SGHDN, CDR2 FVKESK. V was trimmed by 5 bases and J by 4 bases, leaving 9 bases between them. The CDR3 extends over 13 amino acids. As DNA, the CDR3 is TGTGCCAGCAGCTCAGAATTATACAATGAGCAGTTCTTC. It translates to CASSSELYNEQFF. The full variable domain, its missing parts supplied by reference TRBV14 and TRBJ2-1, is EAGVTQFPSHSVIEKGQTVTLRCDPISGHDNLYWYRRVMGKEIKFLLHFVKESKQDESGMPNNRFLAERTGGTYSTLKVQPAELEDSGVYFCASSSELYNEQFFGPGTRLTVL.

The genes are TRBV2 and TRBJ2-2, with 9 bases lining up with TRBD2. J lost 5 bases, V lost 7 bases, and 5 bases had no gene match. Germline values: CDR1 SNHLY, CDR2 FYNNEI. The CDR3 covers 14 residues. The CDR3 nucleotides read TGTGCCAGCATTAGCGGGAGTAGTACCGGGGAGCTGTTTTTT. Its translation is CASISGSSTGELFF.

The chain links TRBV7-2 to TRBJ2-5, with 7 bases lining up with TRBD2. The CDR3 loop spans 15 amino acids. J was trimmed by 2 bases and V by 3 bases; bases with no gene match: 6. Germline loops: CDR1 SGHTA, CDR2 FQGNSA. The DNA for the CDR3 is TGTGCCAGCAGCTTGGGGGGGAGGCAACAAGAGACCCAGTACTTC. Its protein product is CASSLGGRQQETQYF.